This entry describes one T cell receptor (beta chain). Its antigen is not known. This sample was taken from a study of radiotherapy plus CTLA-4 blockade in lung cancer. Overall study findings and caveats: Tumor-origin TCR clones grew in blood after radiotherapy plus ipilimumab. Early clonal dynamics of blood T cells, together with interferon-beta, were reported as the best response predictor.

Method: immunoSEQ multiplex PCR; TCRdb's copy keeps in-frame clones and lacks some. The sample holds approximately 89,000 clones; approximately 82% are singletons and the top ten take roughly 15%. The germline CDR1 and CDR2 sequences are GTSNPN and SVGIG (reference sequence). V was clipped by 5 bases and J by 1 base, with 8 bases between them. CDR3 length: 13 residues. The TCR originated in a human donor with non-small cell lung cancer that progressed on radiotherapy plus ipilimumab. The chain joins TRBV30 to TRBJ2-2; either TRBD1 or TRBD2 may supply D (5 bases each). The specimen was peripheral blood, collected from a patient treated with radiotherapy plus ipilimumab. The CDR3 region has the DNA TGTGCCTGGGGGACGGTGAACACCGGGGAGCTGTTTTTT. Amino acids: CAWGTVNTGELFF.